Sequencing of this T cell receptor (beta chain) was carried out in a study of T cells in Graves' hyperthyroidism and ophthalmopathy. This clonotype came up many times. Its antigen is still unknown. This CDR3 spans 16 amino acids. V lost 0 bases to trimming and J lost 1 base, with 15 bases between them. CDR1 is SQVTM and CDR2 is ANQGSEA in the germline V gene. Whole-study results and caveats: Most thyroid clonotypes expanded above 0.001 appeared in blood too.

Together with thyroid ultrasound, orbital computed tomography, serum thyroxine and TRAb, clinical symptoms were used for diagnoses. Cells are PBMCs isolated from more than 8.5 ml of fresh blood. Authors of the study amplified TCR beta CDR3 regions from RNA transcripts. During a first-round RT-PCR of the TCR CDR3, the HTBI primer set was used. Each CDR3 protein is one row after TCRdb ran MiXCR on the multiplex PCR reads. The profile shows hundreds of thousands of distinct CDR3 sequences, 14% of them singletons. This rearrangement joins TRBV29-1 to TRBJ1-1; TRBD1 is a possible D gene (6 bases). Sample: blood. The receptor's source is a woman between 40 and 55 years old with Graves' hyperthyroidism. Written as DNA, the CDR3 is TGCAGCGTTGAAGATATTACAGGGAGCGAGAACACTGAAGCTTTCTTT. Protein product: CSVEDITGSENTEAFF. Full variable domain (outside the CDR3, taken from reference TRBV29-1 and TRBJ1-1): SAVISQKPSRDICQRGTSLTIQCQVDSQVTMMFWYRQQPGQSLTLIATANQGSEATYESGFVIDKFPISRPNLTFSTLTVSNMSPEDSSIYLCSVEDITGSENTEAFFGQGTRLTVV.